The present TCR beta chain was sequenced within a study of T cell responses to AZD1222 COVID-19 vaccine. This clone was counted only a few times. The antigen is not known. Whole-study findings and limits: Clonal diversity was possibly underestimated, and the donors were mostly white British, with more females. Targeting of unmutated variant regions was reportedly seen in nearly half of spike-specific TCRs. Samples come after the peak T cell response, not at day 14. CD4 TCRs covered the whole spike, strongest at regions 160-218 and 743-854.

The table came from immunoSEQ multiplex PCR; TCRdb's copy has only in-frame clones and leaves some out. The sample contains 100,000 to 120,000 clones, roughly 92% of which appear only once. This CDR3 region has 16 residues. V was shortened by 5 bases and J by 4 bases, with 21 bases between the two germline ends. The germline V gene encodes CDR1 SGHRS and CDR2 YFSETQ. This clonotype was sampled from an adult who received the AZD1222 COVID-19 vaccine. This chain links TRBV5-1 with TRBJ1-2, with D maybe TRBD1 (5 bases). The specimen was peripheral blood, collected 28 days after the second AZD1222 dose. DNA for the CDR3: TGCGCCAGCAGGAGGACGGGGCCTCTCCGCCCCTATGGCTACACCTTC. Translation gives CASRRTGPLRPYGYTF.